This entry features one T cell receptor beta chain sequence. Antigen unknown. The protocol was immunoSEQ multiplex PCR, while the TCRdb copy is restricted to in-frame clones and leaves out a portion. The repertoire holds over a million clones, with about 76% as singletons. The data are from a study of shared clonotypes between healthy human individuals. Points from the study as a whole: Naive CD4 clonotypes were shared across several donors at 4.5% to 6.5%. In general, naive subsets displayed greater estimated richness than memory subsets did.

The CDR3 runs 14 residues. The germline gives CDR1 SGHNT, CDR2 YENEEA. V was clipped by 3 bases and J by 7 bases, with 12 bases between them. The sequence was collected from a man aged 18 to 30 in good health. The chain has TRBV11-3 and TRBJ2-2; D gene ambiguous. The material sequenced was memory CD4+ T cells sorted from blood. The subset: CD45RA-negative fraction. Here the CDR3 reads CASSFASPDGELFF. CDR3 DNA sequence: TGTGCCAGCAGCTTCGCGAGTCCTGACGGGGAGCTGTTTTTT.